This T cell receptor (beta chain) comes out of a study of siplizumab effects on memory and regulatory T cells. On this clone: Its antigen is unidentified.

Findings and limits, study-wide: Under siplizumab, alloreactive sequences traced to unstimulated CD4+ memory cells were significantly reduced. The alloresponse seemed to draw substantially on naive T cells, which appeared more diverse than memory cells. Mean Treg-derived proportions of mappable alloreactive CD4+ clones were over 65% for siplizumab and approximately 25% for controls.

This CDR3 has 16 amino acids. Germline values: CDR1 GTSNPN, CDR2 SVGIG (reference sequence). V dropped 0 bases and J dropped 5; count of bases not matched to a gene: 3. The assay covered 90,000 to 100,000 TCR templates per sample. This table comes from immunoSEQ multiplex PCR, and its TCRdb copy is limited to in-frame clones, with some not included. The data show more than 50,000 clones, with approximately 93% seen just once and roughly two fifths held by the top ten. The clonotype was recovered from a human donor in good health. Sequencing was done on a sample of CD8+ T cells sorted from blood. V gene TRBV30 combines with J gene TRBJ2-1; TRBD2 aligns across 14 bases. CDR3 coding DNA: TGTGCCTGGAGTGTAGAGGGACTAGCGGGAGACAATGAGCAGTTCTTC. Translated, it gives CAWSVEGLAGDNEQFF.